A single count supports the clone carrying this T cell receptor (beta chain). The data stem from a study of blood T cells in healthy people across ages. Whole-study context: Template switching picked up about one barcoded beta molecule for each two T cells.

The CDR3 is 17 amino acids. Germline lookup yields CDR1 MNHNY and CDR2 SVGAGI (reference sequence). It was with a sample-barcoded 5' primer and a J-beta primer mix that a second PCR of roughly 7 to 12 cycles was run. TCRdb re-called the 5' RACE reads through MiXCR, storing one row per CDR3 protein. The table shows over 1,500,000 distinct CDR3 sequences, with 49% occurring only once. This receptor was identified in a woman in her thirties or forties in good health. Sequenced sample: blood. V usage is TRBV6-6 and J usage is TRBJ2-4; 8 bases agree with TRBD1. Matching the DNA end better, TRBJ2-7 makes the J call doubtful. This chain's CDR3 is CASSYSIRQGTLYEQYF. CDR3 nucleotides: TGTGCCAGCAGTTACTCGATAAGACAGGGGACTCTCTACGAGCAGTACTTC.